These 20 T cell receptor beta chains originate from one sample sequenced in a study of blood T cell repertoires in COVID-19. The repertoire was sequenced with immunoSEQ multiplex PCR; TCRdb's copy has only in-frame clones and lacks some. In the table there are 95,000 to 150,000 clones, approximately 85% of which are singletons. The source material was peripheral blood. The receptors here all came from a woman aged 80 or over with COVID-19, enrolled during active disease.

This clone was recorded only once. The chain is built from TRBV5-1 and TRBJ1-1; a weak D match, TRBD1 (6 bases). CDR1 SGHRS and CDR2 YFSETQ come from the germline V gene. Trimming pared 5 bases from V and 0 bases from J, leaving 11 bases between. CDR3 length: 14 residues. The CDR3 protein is CASRADSLNTEAFF. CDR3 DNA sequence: TGCGCCAGCAGGGCGGACAGCCTGAACACTGAAGCTTTCTTT.

CDR3 sequence reads: CASSQQGEDQPQHF. DNA for the CDR3: TGTGCCAGCAGCCAGCAGGGGGAAGATCAGCCCCAGCATTTT. The chain couples TRBV4-2 to TRBJ1-5; 7 bases fit TRBD1. V trimming: 3 bases; J trimming: 5 bases; junction bases outside the gene matches: 4. The CDR3 length is 14 residues. Looked up from germline, CDR1 is LGHNA and CDR2 is YNFKEQ.

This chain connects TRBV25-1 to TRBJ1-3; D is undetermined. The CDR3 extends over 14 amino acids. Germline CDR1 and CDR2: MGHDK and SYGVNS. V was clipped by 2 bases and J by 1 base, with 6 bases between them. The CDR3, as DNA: TGTGCCAGCAGTGAAGAACGGTCTGGAAACACCATATATTTT. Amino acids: CASSEERSGNTIYF.

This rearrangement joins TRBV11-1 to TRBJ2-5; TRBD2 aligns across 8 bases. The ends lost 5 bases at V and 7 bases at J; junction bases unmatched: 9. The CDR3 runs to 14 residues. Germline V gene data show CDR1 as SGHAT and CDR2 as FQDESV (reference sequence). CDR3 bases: TGTGCCAGCAGCAAACCCGGGAGGGCCGTGACCCAGTACTTC. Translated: CASSKPGRAVTQYF.

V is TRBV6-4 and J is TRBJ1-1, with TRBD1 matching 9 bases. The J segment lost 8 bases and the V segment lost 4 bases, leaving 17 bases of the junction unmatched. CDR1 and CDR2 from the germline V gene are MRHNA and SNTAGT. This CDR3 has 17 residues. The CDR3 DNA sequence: TGTGCCAGCAGTGGAACACGCCGCCGCACAGGGGGCTTAGAAGCTTTCTTT. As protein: CASSGTRRRTGGLEAFF.

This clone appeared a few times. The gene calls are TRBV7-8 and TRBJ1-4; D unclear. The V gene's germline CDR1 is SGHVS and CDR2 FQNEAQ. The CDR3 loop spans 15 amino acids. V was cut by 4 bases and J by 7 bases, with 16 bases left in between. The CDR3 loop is CASSSETVGSEKLFF. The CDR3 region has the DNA TGTGCCAGCAGCTCCGAAACTGTAGGGAGTGAAAAACTGTTTTTT.

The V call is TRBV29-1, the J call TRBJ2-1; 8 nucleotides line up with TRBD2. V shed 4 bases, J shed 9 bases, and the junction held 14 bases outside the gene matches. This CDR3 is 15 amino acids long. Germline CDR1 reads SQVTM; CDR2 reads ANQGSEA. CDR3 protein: CSVAFGRAMIVEQFF. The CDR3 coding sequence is TGCAGCGTTGCTTTCGGGAGGGCCATGATCGTTGAGCAGTTCTTC.

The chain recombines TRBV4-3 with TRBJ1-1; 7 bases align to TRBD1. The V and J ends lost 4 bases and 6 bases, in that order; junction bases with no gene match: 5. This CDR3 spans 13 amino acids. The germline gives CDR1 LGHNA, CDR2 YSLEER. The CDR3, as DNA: TGCGCCAGCAGCCCAGGGGGTTTCGCTGAAGCTTTCTTT. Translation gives CASSPGGFAEAFF.

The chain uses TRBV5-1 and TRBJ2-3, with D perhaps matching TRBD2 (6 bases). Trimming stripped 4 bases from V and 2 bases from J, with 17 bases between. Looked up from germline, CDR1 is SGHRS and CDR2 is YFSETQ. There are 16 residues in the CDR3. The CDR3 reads CASSVGLSGNTDTQYF. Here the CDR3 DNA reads TGCGCCAGCAGCGTAGGACTTAGCGGTAACACAGATACGCAGTATTTT. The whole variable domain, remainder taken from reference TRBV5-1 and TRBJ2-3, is KAGVTQTPRYLIKTRGQQVTLSCSPISGHRSVSWYQQTPGQGLQFLFEYFSETQRNKGNFPGRFSGRQFSNSRSEMNVSTLELGDSALYLCASSVGLSGNTDTQYFGPGTRLTVL.

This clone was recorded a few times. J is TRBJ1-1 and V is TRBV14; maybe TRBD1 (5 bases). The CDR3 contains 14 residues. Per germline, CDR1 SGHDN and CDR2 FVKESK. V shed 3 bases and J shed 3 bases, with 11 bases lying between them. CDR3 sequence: CASSHEGRHTEAFF. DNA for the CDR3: TGTGCCAGCAGCCATGAGGGGAGGCACACTGAAGCTTTCTTT.

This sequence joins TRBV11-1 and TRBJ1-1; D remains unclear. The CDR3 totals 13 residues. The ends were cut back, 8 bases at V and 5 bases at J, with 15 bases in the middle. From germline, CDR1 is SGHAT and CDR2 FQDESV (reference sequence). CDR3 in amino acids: CASVITGGTEAFF. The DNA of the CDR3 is TGTGCCAGCGTCATTACGGGTGGGACTGAAGCTTTCTTT.

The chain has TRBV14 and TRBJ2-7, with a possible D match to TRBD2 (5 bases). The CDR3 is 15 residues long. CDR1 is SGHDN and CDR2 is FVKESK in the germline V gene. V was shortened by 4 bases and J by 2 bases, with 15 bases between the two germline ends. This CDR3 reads CASSRHGGGTYEQYF. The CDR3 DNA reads TGTGCCAGCAGCCGGCATGGCGGAGGCACCTACGAGCAGTACTTC. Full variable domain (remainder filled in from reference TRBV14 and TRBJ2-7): EAGVTQFPSHSVIEKGQTVTLRCDPISGHDNLYWYRRVMGKEIKFLLHFVKESKQDESGMPNNRFLAERTGGTYSTLKVQPAELEDSGVYFCASSRHGGGTYEQYFGPGTRLTVT.

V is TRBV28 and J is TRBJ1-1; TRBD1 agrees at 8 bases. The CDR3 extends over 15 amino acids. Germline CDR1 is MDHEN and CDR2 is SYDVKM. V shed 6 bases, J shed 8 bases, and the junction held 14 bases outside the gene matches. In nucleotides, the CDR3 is TGTGCCAGCAGAAATAATATCATCAGGGGGCTCGAAGCTTTCTTT. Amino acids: CASRNNIIRGLEAFF.

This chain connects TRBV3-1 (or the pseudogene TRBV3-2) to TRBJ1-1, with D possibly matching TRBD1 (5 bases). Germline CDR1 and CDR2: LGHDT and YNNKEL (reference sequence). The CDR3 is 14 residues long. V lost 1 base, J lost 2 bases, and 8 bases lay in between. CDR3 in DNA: TGTGCCAGCAGCCAAGTTACAGGTAACACTGAAGCTTTCTTT. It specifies CASSQVTGNTEAFF.

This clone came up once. The CDR3 region is CASSPDAGAGNQPQHF. In nucleotides, the CDR3 is TGTGCCAGCTCACCGGATGCGGGGGCTGGCAATCAGCCCCAGCATTTT. The chain recombines TRBV18 with TRBJ1-5, with TRBD1 as a possible D gene (6 bases). Deletions cut 3 bases from V and 2 bases from J, with 14 bases between. The CDR3 has 16 amino acids. Germline values: CDR1 KGHSH, CDR2 LQKENI.

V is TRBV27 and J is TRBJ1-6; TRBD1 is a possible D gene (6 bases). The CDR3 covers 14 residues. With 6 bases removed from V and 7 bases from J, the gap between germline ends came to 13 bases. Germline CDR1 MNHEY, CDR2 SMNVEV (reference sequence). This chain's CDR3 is CASRITGTNSPLHF. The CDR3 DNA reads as TGTGCCAGCAGAATCACAGGGACGAATTCACCCCTCCACTTT.

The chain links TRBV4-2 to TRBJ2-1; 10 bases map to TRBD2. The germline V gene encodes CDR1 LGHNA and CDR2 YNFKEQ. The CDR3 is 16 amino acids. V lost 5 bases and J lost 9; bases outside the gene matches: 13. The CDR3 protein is CASSSRAGGASGEQFF. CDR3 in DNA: TGTGCCAGCAGCTCGCGAGCGGGAGGGGCTTCAGGTGAGCAGTTCTTC.

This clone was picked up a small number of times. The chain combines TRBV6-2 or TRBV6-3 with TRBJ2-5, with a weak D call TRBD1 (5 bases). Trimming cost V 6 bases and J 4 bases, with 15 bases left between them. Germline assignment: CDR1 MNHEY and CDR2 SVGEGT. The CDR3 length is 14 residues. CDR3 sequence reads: CASSPQGRLETQYF. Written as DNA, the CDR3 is TGTGCCAGCAGCCCCCAGGGAAGACTAGAGACCCAGTACTTC.

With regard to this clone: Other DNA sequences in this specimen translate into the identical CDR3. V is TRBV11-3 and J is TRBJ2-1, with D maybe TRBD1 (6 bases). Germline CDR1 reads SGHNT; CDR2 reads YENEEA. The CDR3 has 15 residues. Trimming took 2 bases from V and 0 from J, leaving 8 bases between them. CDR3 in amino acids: CASSLQGSSYNEQFF. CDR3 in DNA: TGTGCCAGCAGCTTACAGGGGAGCTCCTACAATGAGCAGTTCTTC.

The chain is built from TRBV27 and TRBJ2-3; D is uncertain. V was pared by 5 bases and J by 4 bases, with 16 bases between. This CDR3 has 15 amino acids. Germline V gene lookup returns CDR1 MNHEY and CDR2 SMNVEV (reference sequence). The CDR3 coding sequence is TGTGCCAGCAGTCCCGAGGCGCTCGTGGCAGATACGCAGTATTTT. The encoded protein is CASSPEALVADTQYF.